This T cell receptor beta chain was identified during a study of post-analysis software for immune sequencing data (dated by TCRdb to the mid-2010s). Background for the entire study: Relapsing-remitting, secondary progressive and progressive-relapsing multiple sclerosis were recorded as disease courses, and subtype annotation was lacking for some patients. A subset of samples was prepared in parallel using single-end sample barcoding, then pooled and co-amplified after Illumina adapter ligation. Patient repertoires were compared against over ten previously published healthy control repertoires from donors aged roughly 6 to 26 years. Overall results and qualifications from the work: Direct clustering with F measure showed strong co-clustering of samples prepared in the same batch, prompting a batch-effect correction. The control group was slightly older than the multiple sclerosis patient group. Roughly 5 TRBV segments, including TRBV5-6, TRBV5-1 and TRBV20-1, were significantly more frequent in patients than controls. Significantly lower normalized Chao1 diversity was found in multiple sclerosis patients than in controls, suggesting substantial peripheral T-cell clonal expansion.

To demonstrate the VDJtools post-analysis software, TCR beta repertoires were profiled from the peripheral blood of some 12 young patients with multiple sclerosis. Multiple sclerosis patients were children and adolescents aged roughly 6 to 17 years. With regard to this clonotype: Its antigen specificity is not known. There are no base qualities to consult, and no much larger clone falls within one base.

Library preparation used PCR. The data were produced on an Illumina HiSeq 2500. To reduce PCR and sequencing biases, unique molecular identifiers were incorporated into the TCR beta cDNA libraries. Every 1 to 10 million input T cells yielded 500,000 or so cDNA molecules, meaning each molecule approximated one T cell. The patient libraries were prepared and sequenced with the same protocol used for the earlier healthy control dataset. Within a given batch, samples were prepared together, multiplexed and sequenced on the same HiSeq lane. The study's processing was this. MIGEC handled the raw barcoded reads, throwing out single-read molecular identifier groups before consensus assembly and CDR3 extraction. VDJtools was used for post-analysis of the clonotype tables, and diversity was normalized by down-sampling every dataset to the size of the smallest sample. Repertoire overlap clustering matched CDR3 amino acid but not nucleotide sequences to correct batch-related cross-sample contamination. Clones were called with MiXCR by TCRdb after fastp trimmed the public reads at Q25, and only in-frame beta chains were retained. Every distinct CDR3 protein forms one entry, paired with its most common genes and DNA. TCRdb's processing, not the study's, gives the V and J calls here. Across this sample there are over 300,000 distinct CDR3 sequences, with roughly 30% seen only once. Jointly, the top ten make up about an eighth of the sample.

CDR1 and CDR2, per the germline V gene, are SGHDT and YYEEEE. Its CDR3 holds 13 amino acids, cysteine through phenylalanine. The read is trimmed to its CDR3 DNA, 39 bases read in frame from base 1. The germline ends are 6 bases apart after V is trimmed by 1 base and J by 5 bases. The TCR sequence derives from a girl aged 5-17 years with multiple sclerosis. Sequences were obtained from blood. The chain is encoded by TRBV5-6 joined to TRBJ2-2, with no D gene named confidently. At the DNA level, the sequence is TGTGCCAGCAGCTTGAAGATAACCGGGGAGCTGTTTTTT. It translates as CASSLKITGELFF. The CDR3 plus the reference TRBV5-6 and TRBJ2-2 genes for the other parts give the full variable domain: DAGVTQSPTHLIKTRGQQVTLRCSPKSGHDTVSWYQQALGQGPQFIFQYYEEEERQRGNFPDRFSGHQFPNYSSELNVNALLLGDSALYLCASSLKITGELFFGEGSRLTVL.